The T cell receptor beta chain under discussion was sequenced for a study of T cells in Graves' hyperthyroidism and ophthalmopathy. Notes on the study in general: Blood also contained most expanded thyroid clonotypes above 0.001.

Authors of the study amplified TCR beta CDR3 regions from RNA transcripts. Researchers ran a first-round RT-PCR on the TCR CDR3 using the HTBI primer set. TCRdb redid the calling of the multiplex PCR reads with MiXCR, one entry per CDR3 protein. The sample has over 400,000 distinct CDR3 sequences; approximately 14% are singletons. The CDR3 is 13 residues long. V was clipped by 6 bases and J by 2 bases, with 10 bases between them. The sample holds many counts of this clonotype. Its antigen is not known. This receptor was identified in a man aged 18 to 29 with Graves' ophthalmopathy. Input material: blood. The chain combines TRBV12-3 or TRBV12-4 with TRBJ2-5; D tentatively reads TRBD1 or TRBD2 (5 bases each). The CDR3 loop reads CASRGTGQETQYF. CDR3 nucleotides: TGTGCCAGCAGAGGGACGGGGCAAGAGACCCAGTACTTC.